Sequencing of this T cell receptor beta chain was carried out in a study of vaccination effects on CD4 cells after COVID-19. Broader study findings: Only a few convalescent patients and no early post-infection timepoints featured in the study. Marked contraction was observed in infection-induced and vaccine-induced clones late after vaccination. Common cold coronavirus cross-reactivity was shown by only 1 of 255 vaccine-induced clones in healthy vaccinees.

To note about this clone: Its antigen is undetermined.

Assay used: immunoSEQ multiplex PCR; TCRdb lists only in-frame clones, some missing. The sample consists of around 31,000 clones, approximately 61% of them appearing once. CDR3 length equals 13 residues. Per germline, CDR1 SNHLY and CDR2 FYNNEI. Unmatched junction bases numbered 3, after V lost 6 bases and J lost 4 bases. With the ViraFEST assay, the study expanded antigen-specific CD4+ T cells using viral peptide pools, then sequenced them. A roughly ten-day culture period preceded the isolation of CD4+ T cells. This sequence originates from a human donor who received a COVID-19 vaccine. Sequences were derived from CD4+ T cells from PBMCs cultured with HCoV-229E spike peptides, sampled before COVID-19 vaccination. The J gene is TRBJ1-1, the V gene TRBV2; 9 bases fit TRBD1. This chain's CDR3 is CASRQDRGTEAFF. For the CDR3, the DNA is TGTGCCAGCAGGCAGGACAGGGGCACTGAAGCTTTCTTT.